These 29 T cell receptor beta chains originate from one sample sequenced in a study of T cells after yellow fever vaccination. MiXCR, run by TCRdb on the 5' RACE reads, gives a single entry per CDR3 protein. In the table there are 350,000 or so distinct CDR3 sequences, roughly 8.6% of which are singletons. The sample here was PBMCs, taken about 49 days after the first yellow fever vaccination. These receptors all stem from a man aged 18 to 30 who received the YFV17D yellow fever vaccine.

The sample holds a few counts of this clonotype. The chain combines TRBV6-1 with TRBJ1-6; D perhaps matches TRBD1 (5 bases). The CDR3 length is 13 residues. Germline assignment: CDR1 MNHNS and CDR2 SASEGT. The V end lost 7 bases, the J end lost 14 bases, and 18 bases lay between the germline ends. CDR3 in amino acids: CASTGTQGSTLHF. CDR3 DNA sequence: TGTGCCAGCACCGGAACTCAGGGATCGACCCTCCACTTT.

This clonotype occurred a few times. The chain has TRBV11-2 and TRBJ2-7, with TRBD2 matching over 16 bases. Per the germline V gene, CDR1 is SGHAT and CDR2 is FQNNGV. CDR3 length: 15 residues. The CDR3 loop reads CASSPGLAGGFEEYV. As DNA, the CDR3 is TGTGCCAGCAGCCCGGGACTAGCGGGGGGGTTCGAGGAGTACGTC.

This clonotype appeared many times. The J gene is TRBJ2-6, the V gene TRBV6-1; 7 bases fit TRBD1. CDR3 length: 14 residues. Germline V gene sequence: CDR1 MNHNS, CDR2 SASEGT. The V gene end was trimmed by 6 bases and the J gene end by 2 bases; junction bases not matched to a gene: 1. Here the CDR3 DNA reads TGTGCCAGCAGAGGGGGCGCTGGGGCCAACGTCCTGACTTTC. This sequence encodes CASRGGAGANVLTF.

The chain links TRBV29-1 to TRBJ2-7; D may be TRBD1 (6 bases). CDR3 length: 12 amino acids. The ends were cut back, 6 bases at V and 0 bases at J, with 9 bases in the middle. CDR1 is SQVTM and CDR2 is ANQGSEA in the germline V gene. The CDR3 coding sequence is TGCAGCGTGGCGACAGGCTCCTACGAGCAGTACTTC. Protein: CSVATGSYEQYF.

This clonotype was seen more than once but under ten times. The chain recombines TRBV5-8 with TRBJ2-7, with TRBD1 matching over 7 bases. CDR3 size: 17 residues. CDR1 is SGHTS and CDR2 is YDEGEE in the germline V gene. V lost 6 bases to trimming and J lost 3 bases; unmatched junction nucleotides: 18. The CDR3 loop reads CASTKKLLDREFYEQYF. The CDR3 DNA reads TGTGCCAGCACTAAGAAACTCCTAGACAGGGAATTCTACGAGCAGTACTTC.

The chain uses TRBV4-3 and TRBJ1-1, with TRBD1 identical over 7 bases. V gave up 3 bases and J gave up 6 bases; unmatched junction bases: 4. Germline CDR1 reads LGHNA; CDR2 reads YSLEER. The CDR3 has 13 residues. CDR3 DNA: TGCGCCAGCAGCCAGGGGACAGTCTCTGAAGCTTTCTTT. Translation gives CASSQGTVSEAFF.

This clonotype has a handful of counts. The CDR3 DNA reads TGTGCCAGCAGCCAAGGAGGGAGCAATGAGCAGTTCTTC. Its translation: CASSQGGSNEQFF. This chain uses TRBV4-2 with TRBJ2-1; perhaps TRBD2 as D (5 bases). Trimming left V 1 base short and J 6 bases short, with 7 bases between. Germline values: CDR1 LGHNA, CDR2 YNFKEQ. The CDR3 runs to 13 residues.

This clonotype has more than one count but fewer than ten. The V call is TRBV20-1, the J call TRBJ2-1, with D tentatively TRBD1 (5 bases). This CDR3 has 15 residues. Deletions cut 7 bases from V and 0 bases from J, with 16 bases between. Germline V CDR1 and CDR2: DFQATT, SNEGSKA (reference sequence). The CDR3 region is CSVKTGTSSYNEQFF. CDR3 DNA: TGCAGTGTTAAAACAGGTACCAGCTCCTACAATGAGCAGTTCTTC.

V is TRBV12-3 or TRBV12-4 and J is TRBJ2-5; tentative D call: TRBD2 (6 bases). Trimming took off 5 bases at V and 4 bases at J, with 14 bases between the two ends. This CDR3 spans 14 amino acids. CDR3 region: CASSEAHSGETQYF. The DNA of the CDR3 is TGTGCCAGCAGTGAAGCTCATAGCGGAGAGACCCAGTACTTC.

The V and J genes are TRBV29-1 and TRBJ2-3; D is possibly TRBD1 (5 bases). This CDR3 is 12 amino acids long. Germline CDR1 SQVTM, CDR2 ANQGSEA. Trimming took 6 bases from V and 1 from J, leaving 8 bases between them. CDR3 residues: CSVVTGTDTQYF. Written as DNA, the CDR3 is TGCAGCGTCGTGACAGGCACAGATACGCAGTATTTT.

This clonotype was seen only a few times. The rearrangement joins TRBV5-5 to TRBJ1-2; a weak D match, TRBD1 (5 bases). This CDR3 region has 16 residues. The germline V gene has CDR1 SGHKS and CDR2 YYEKEE (reference sequence). The V end lost 0 bases, the J end lost 0 bases, and 12 bases lay between the germline ends. The DNA for the CDR3 is TGTGCCAGCAGCTTGGCCGGCGGGGGTCCTAACTATGGCTACACCTTC. It codes for CASSLAGGGPNYGYTF.

The table lists this clonotype with a few counts. V gene TRBV12-3 or TRBV12-4 combines with J gene TRBJ2-1; 14 positions match TRBD2. V lost 6 bases and J lost 3; bases outside the gene matches: 4. The CDR3 extends over 16 amino acids. The CDR3: CASRRTSGGYYNEQFF. For the CDR3, the DNA is TGTGCCAGCAGGAGGACTAGCGGGGGGTACTACAATGAGCAGTTCTTC.

The rearrangement links TRBV6-2 or TRBV6-3 to TRBJ2-3; D is possibly TRBD2 (7 bases). From germline, CDR1 is MNHEY and CDR2 SVGEGT. This CDR3 has 17 amino acids. The V end was cut by 7 bases, the J end by 2 bases, with 22 bases between. CDR3 sequence (DNA): TGTGCCAGCACTCCGGGGGGCGCAAGGGGCTTCACAGATACGCAGTATTTT. Translated, it gives CASTPGGARGFTDTQYF.

The V and J genes are TRBV28 and TRBJ2-7, with D tentatively TRBD1 (6 bases). V was clipped by 9 bases and J by 2 bases, with 14 bases between them. Germline V gene sequence: CDR1 MDHEN, CDR2 SYDVKM. The CDR3 totals 13 residues. CDR3 sequence reads: CASTQGMAYEQYV. In nucleotides, the CDR3 is TGTGCCAGTACGCAGGGGATGGCCTACGAGCAGTACGTC.

There are a few counts of this clonotype. The gene calls are TRBV3-1 and TRBJ1-5; D might be TRBD1 (6 bases). This CDR3 comprises 15 residues. The germline V and J ends were trimmed by 0 bases and 4 bases, with 10 bases remaining between them. The germline V gene encodes CDR1 LGHDT and CDR2 YNNKEL (reference sequence). This CDR3 reads CASSQETGPNQPQHF. The CDR3 bases are TGTGCCAGCAGCCAAGAAACAGGGCCAAATCAGCCCCAGCATTTT.

This CDR3 is CATSEGSGDTQYF. CDR3 nucleotide sequence: TGTGCCACCAGTGAGGGGTCCGGGGATACGCAGTATTTT. V and J are TRBV24-1 and TRBJ2-3; D call uncertain. Germline V gene data show CDR1 as KGHDR and CDR2 as SFDVKD. CDR3 length equals 13 residues. Trimming left V 4 bases short and J 6 bases short, with 10 bases between.

V gene TRBV10-2 combines with J gene TRBJ2-7; D perhaps matches TRBD1 (5 bases). V lost 6 bases and J 5 bases, leaving 11 bases between the germline ends. The CDR3 totals 12 residues. The V gene's germline CDR1 is WSHSY and CDR2 SAAADI. As DNA, the CDR3 is TGCGCCAGCAGACAGGTCTTCAACGAGCAGTACTTC. This translates into CASRQVFNEQYF.

This clonotype occurred many times. The V gene is TRBV24-1, the J gene TRBJ2-1; no clear D gene. V lost 4 bases to trimming and J lost 6 bases, with 9 bases between them. The length of the CDR3 is 13 residues. Germline V lookup: CDR1 KGHDR, CDR2 SFDVKD. CDR3 sequence: CATSDPDINEQFF. The CDR3 bases are TGTGCCACCAGTGACCCCGACATCAATGAGCAGTTCTTC.

The J gene is TRBJ2-7, the V gene TRBV5-1; TRBD1 matches 7 bases. Germline trimming cut 2 bases from V and 0 bases from J; bases unmatched to any gene: 5. The CDR3 consists of 15 residues. Germline values: CDR1 SGHRS, CDR2 YFSETQ. DNA for the CDR3: TGCGCCAGCAGCTTCCTACCAGGGGGCTCCTACGAGCAGTACTTC. This sequence encodes CASSFLPGGSYEQYF.

The CDR3 nucleotides are TGTGCTAGTGGTTTGGAGGGGCTGGGGAATGAGCAGTTCTTC. Translation: CASGLEGLGNEQFF. This chain uses TRBV12-5 with TRBJ2-1, with D perhaps TRBD1 (5 bases). The CDR3 is 14 residues long. CDR1 and CDR2 from the germline V gene are LGHNT and FRNRAP. Between the trimmed V and J ends, which lost 1 base and 7 bases, there was a span of 11 bases.

V and J are TRBV11-2 and TRBJ2-3; 9 bases match TRBD1. Germline V gene lookup returns CDR1 SGHAT and CDR2 FQNNGV. V gave up 5 bases and J gave up 4 bases; unmatched junction bases: 13. CDR3 size: 17 residues. As DNA, the CDR3 is TGTGCCAGCAGCCCGAGGCCGGGACAGGGAGTTCCAGATACGCAGTATTTT. Amino acids: CASSPRPGQGVPDTQYF.

The V and J genes are TRBV5-5 and TRBJ2-7; D gene uncertain. Germline CDR1 reads SGHKS; CDR2 reads YYEKEE (reference sequence). This CDR3 has 13 residues. V lost 4 bases and J lost 3, with 11 bases in between. CDR3 amino acids: CASSPGLVYEQYF. The CDR3 bases are TGTGCCAGCAGCCCCGGGCTAGTCTACGAGCAGTACTTC. Variable domain in full (rest from reference TRBV5-5 and TRBJ2-7): DAGVTQSPTHLIKTRGQQVTLRCSPISGHKSVSWYQQVLGQGPQFIFQYYEKEERGRGNFPDRFSARQFPNYSSELNVNALLLGDSALYLCASSPGLVYEQYFGPGTRLTVT.

This rearrangement joins TRBV4-1 to TRBJ2-7, with unresolved D. The CDR3 runs 14 residues. V dropped 4 bases and J dropped 1 base, with 11 bases sitting between them. Germline loops: CDR1 MGHRA, CDR2 YSYEKL. CDR3 in amino acids: CASSLIDSSYEQYF. CDR3 DNA: TGCGCCAGCAGCCTAATTGACTCGTCCTACGAGCAGTACTTC.

The chain carries TRBV28 and TRBJ1-6; perhaps TRBD1 as D (6 bases). The ends were cut back, 7 bases at V and 9 bases at J, with 10 bases in the middle. In germline, CDR1 is MDHEN, CDR2 SYDVKM. This CDR3 has 12 amino acids. The CDR3 is CASKQGGSPLHF. As DNA, the CDR3 is TGTGCCAGCAAACAGGGAGGTTCACCCCTCCACTTT.

The chain has TRBV6-5 and TRBJ2-1; D unclear. CDR3 length equals 13 residues. Germline V gene data show CDR1 as MNHEY and CDR2 as SVGAGI. V lost 2 bases to trimming and J lost 8 bases, with 10 bases between them. The CDR3 nucleotides are TGTGCCAGCAGTTACAATTTGGTGTATGAGCAGTTCTTC. Translating it yields CASSYNLVYEQFF.

The sample holds a few counts of this clonotype. This CDR3 reads CASSSTSSPTGAELFF. The CDR3 region has the DNA TGTGCCAGCAGCTCCACTTCTAGCCCAACTGGGGCGGAGCTGTTTTTT. The rearrangement links TRBV9 to TRBJ2-2; D assignment may be TRBD1 or TRBD2 (5 bases each). Germline V CDR1 and CDR2: SGDLS, YYNGEE. This CDR3 has 16 residues. V was pared by 4 bases and J by 10 bases, with 23 bases between.

This clonotype was seen many times. V gene TRBV5-1 combines with J gene TRBJ1-1, with 9 bases lining up with TRBD1. The germline V gene has CDR1 SGHRS and CDR2 YFSETQ. The length of the CDR3 is 13 residues. Unmatched junction bases numbered 7, after V lost 3 bases and J lost 10 bases. For the CDR3, the DNA is TGCGCCAGCAGCTACAGGGGGCGAGAGGGAGCTTTCTTT. Encoded protein: CASSYRGREGAFF.

This chain links TRBV24-1 with TRBJ2-3; the D call may be TRBD1 or TRBD2 (6 bases each). Per germline, CDR1 KGHDR and CDR2 SFDVKD. The CDR3 is 14 amino acids. The CDR3 nucleotides are TGTGCGATAGCCGAGGGGGGAAGAGGAGATACGCAGTATTTT. Residues: CAIAEGGRGDTQYF.

This clonotype was counted at least ten times. The chain uses TRBV5-1 and TRBJ2-4, with 8 bases fitting TRBD1. The germline CDR1 and CDR2 sequences are SGHRS and YFSETQ. This CDR3 comprises 16 residues. The ends lost 4 bases at V and 0 bases at J; junction bases unmatched: 6. CDR3 sequence reads: CASSGGTGVAKNIQYF. Here the CDR3 DNA reads TGCGCCAGCAGCGGCGGGACAGGTGTAGCCAAAAACATTCAGTACTTC.